Listed here is a single T cell receptor (beta chain). Its antigen is unidentified. The entry originates in a study of blood T cells in healthy people across ages. Then a second PCR, running roughly 7 to 11 cycles, was carried out with a sample-barcoded 5' primer and a J-beta primer mix. Each cDNA was tagged by a template-switch adaptor containing 12 random nucleotides. Each CDR3 protein is one row after TCRdb ran MiXCR on the 5' RACE reads. The data show approximately 800,000 distinct CDR3 sequences, more than 55% seen once. Study-level results: Older individuals had lower TCR beta diversity per million T cells (the decline was roughly linear).

Germline CDR1 reads SEHNR; CDR2 reads FQNEAQ (reference sequence). The germline V and J ends were trimmed by 5 bases and 6 bases, with 23 bases remaining between them. The CDR3 totals 17 residues. The chain joins TRBV7-9 to TRBJ2-1; a possible D gene is TRBD1 (6 bases). The origin of this receptor is a man aged 40-49 years in good health. Sequencing was carried out using blood. DNA for the CDR3: TGTGCCAGCAGCAGCGCCAGGGGTCACAAGGGTTCCAATGAGCAGTTCTTC. It codes for CASSSARGHKGSNEQFF.